This TCR beta chain came from a study of post-analysis software for immune sequencing data. On this clonotype: Antigen specificity is unknown.

V was pared by 0 bases and J by 3 bases, with 8 bases between. The CDR3 is 14 amino acids. Study-wide points: When compared against controls, multiple sclerosis patients showed significantly lower normalized Chao1 diversity. Same-batch preparations were strongly co-clustered by F measure. Elevated frequency relative to controls characterized four or five TRBV segments in patients, TRBV5-6, TRBV5-1 and TRBV20-1 among them.

Unique molecular identifiers were built into the TCR beta cDNA libraries. TCRdb itself ran the PCR reads through MiXCR, one entry per CDR3 protein. Altogether about 820,000 distinct CDR3 sequences are present, about 57% being singletons, with the ten largest covering 4.6%. The rearrangement joins TRBV12-3 or TRBV12-4 to TRBJ1-2; D uncertain. Sequenced input: blood. This clonotype was obtained from a girl aged 10 to 17 with multiple sclerosis. The CDR3 is CASSLANPDYGYTF. CDR3 nucleotide sequence: TGTGCCAGCAGTTTAGCGAACCCGGACTATGGCTACACCTTC.